The source of this T cell receptor beta chain is a study of cytomegalovirus exposure and HLA in healthy donors. Study summary: As released early, the data held some 85 million unique TCRs from HLA-typed donors.

Findings of the study overall: The authors enumerated 164 TCR beta chains as linked to cytomegalovirus. Researchers reported in a later analysis that common viral pathogens appeared linked to several top clusters. Equally common other TCR beta chains were less clonally expanded than HLA-associated ones, a later analysis found.

The CDR3 contains 16 residues. Unmatched junction bases numbered 3, after V lost 0 bases and J lost 3 bases. CDR1 is SGHRS, CDR2 YFSETQ, per germline. PCR was performed using 60 Vbeta and 13 Jbeta primers. Sequencing used immunoSEQ multiplex PCR; TCRdb keeps in-frame clones, though not all of them. This sample has approximately 200,000 clones, with roughly 80% found just once. This clone was recorded only once. Its antigen is not identified. What was sequenced was PBMCs. The TCR originated in a woman between 50 and 59 years old in good health and CMV-seropositive. The chain is built from TRBV5-1 and TRBJ2-3, with TRBD2 matching 11 bases. CDR3 sequence: CASSLGASGRTDTQYF. In nucleotides, the CDR3 is TGCGCCAGCAGCTTGGGGGCTAGCGGGAGGACAGATACGCAGTATTTT. Together with reference TRBV5-1 and TRBJ2-3, the CDR3 gives the full variable domain: KAGVTQTPRYLIKTRGQQVTLSCSPISGHRSVSWYQQTPGQGLQFLFEYFSETQRNKGNFPGRFSGRQFSNSRSEMNVSTLELGDSALYLCASSLGASGRTDTQYFGPGTRLTVL.